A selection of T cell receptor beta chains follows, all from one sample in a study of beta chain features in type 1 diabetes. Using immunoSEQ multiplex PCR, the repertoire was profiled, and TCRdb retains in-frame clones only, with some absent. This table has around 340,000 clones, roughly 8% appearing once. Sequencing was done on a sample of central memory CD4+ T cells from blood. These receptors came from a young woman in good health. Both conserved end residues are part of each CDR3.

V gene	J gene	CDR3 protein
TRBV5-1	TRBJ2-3	CASSASGRLDTQYF
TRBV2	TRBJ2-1	CASSEALLAGKINEQFF
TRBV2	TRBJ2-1	CASRTSGRGNEQFF
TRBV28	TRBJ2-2	CASSPYLKSGELFF
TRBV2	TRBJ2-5	CASGGPRGQETQYF
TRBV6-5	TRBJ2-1	CASSYSSGTRDNEQFF
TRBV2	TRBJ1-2	CASSDSRGRANYGYTF
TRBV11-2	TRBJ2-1	CASSRSLSEQFF
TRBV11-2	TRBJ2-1	CASSLLVAGSYNEQFF
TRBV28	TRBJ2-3	CASSLAGAGADTQYF
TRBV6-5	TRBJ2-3	CASSTPQGAGDTQYF
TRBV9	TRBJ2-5	CASSVAPGGTRYQETQYF
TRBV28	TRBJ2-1	CANSPGQTYNEQFF
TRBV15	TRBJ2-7	CATSRTRDRQYEQYF
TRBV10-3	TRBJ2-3	CAISESTGTDTQYF
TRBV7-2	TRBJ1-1	CASSVSGTANTEAFF
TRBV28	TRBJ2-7	CASSSQNPPGEQYF
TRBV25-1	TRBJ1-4	CASSELLDRFNEKLFF
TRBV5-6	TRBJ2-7	CASSLGLAGDYEQYF
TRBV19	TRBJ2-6	CASSIAFGSGANVLTF
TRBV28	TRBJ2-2	CASSYGLAGTGELFF
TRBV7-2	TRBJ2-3	CASSLTSGSTDTQYF
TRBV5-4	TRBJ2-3	CASSGDSGRGADTQYF
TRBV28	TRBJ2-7	CASSLYVLAWDTTYEQYF
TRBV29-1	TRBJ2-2	CSVGQGSGELFF
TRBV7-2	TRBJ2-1	CASSLWSARGTNEQFF
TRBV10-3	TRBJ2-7	CATTTSADYEQYF
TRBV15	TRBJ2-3	CATSVPGGPSTDTQYF
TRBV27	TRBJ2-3	CASSFSPSGRDTQYF
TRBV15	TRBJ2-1	CATGGTLYNEQFF
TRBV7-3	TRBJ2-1	CASSQYMHNEQFF
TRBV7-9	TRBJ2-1	CASSPPLRQGYNEQFF
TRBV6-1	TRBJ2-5	CASSEGQHRETQYF
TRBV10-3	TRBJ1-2	CASSLGTGGRNGYTF
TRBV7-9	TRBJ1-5	CASSLVRDSRQPQHF
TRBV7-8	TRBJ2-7	CASSSELDYEQYF
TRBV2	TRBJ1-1	CASRSSLVYTEAFF
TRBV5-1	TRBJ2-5	CASREQSQETQYF
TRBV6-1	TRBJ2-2	CASRRDLRKGELFF
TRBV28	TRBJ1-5	CASSSTAGSNQPQHF
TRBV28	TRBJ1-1	CASGKQGAGNTEAFF
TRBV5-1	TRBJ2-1	CASSPTQDEQFF
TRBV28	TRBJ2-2	CASSSNIGELFF
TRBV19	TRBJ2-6	CASSIRRAGANVLTF
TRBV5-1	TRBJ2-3	CASSFGLAGGVTDTQYF
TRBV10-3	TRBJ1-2	CASTRTDNYGYTF
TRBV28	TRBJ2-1	CASRVSLGDEQFF
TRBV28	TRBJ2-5	CASRLGGSVETQYF
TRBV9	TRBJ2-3	CASSVGGGQRTDTQYF
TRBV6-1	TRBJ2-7	CASSEAGGSRYEQYF
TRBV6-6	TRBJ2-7	CASSRQGGPSYEQYF
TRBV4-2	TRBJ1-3	CASSPTGNDGNTIYF
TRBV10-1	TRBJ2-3	CASSYQGGDTQYF